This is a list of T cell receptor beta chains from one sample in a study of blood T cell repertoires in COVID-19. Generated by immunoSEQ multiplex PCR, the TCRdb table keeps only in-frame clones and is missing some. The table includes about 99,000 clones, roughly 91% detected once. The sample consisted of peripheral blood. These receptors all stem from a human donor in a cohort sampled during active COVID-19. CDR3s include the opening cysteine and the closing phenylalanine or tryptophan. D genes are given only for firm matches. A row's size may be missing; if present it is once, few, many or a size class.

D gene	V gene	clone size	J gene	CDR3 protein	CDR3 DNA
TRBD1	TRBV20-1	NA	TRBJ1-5	CSASHRGRGWNQPQHF	TGCAGTGCTAGTCACAGGGGGCGCGGTTGGAATCAGCCCCAGCATTTT
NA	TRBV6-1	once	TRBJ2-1	CASSGGWGGYYNEQFF	TGTGCCAGCAGTGGGGGATGGGGGGGCTATTACAATGAGCAGTTCTTC
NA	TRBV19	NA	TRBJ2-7	CASSIQDTSYEQYF	TGTGCCAGTAGTATTCAGGACACCTCCTACGAGCAGTACTTC
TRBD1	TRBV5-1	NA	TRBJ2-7	CASSLGDRAYEQYF	TGCGCCAGCAGCTTAGGGGACAGGGCCTACGAGCAGTACTTC
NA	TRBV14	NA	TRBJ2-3	CASSLPFGTSNTQYF	TGTGCCAGCAGCCTCCCCTTCGGGACATCTAATACGCAGTATTTT
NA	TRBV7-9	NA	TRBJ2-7	CASSFSGSSYEQYF	TGTGCCAGCAGCTTTTCGGGGTCCAGCTACGAGCAGTACTTC
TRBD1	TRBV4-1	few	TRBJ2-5	CASSPGQMLGTQYF	TGCGCCAGCAGCCCGGGACAGATGCTGGGGACCCAGTACTTC
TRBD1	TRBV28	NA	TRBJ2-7	CASSPTRDSSSYEQYF	TGTGCCAGCAGCCCCACTCGGGACAGCAGCTCCTACGAGCAGTACTTC
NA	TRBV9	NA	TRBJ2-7	CASSVAEGATYEQYF	TGTGCCAGCAGCGTAGCTGAGGGAGCAACCTACGAGCAGTACTTC
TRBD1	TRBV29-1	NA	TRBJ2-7	CSGRDRRTYEQYF	TGCAGCGGTCGGGACAGGCGAACCTACGAGCAGTACTTC
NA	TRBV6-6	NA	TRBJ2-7	CASSPRPQGRIYEQYF	TGTGCCAGCAGCCCCCGCCCACAGGGTAGGATCTACGAGCAGTACTTC
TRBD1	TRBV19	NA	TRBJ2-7	CASSRQGESGEQYF	TGTGCCAGTAGTAGGCAGGGGGAAAGCGGCGAGCAGTACTTC
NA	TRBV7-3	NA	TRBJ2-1	CASSSDSLNEQFF	TGTGCCAGCAGCTCCGACAGCTTGAATGAGCAGTTCTTC